This T cell receptor beta chain stems from a study of T cell responses to AZD1222 COVID-19 vaccine listed by TCRdb under 2021. Regarding the research as a whole: AZD1222 recipients with second doses at about 4 weeks or about 12 weeks were pooled, because spike-specific TCR depth and breadth did not differ between schedules. A total of about 240 trial participants underwent TCR sequencing, of whom 200 to 220 received two doses of AZD1222 and about 25 received two doses of the MenACWY control vaccine. Trial participants were enrolled by age into subgroups of 18-55, 56-69 and 70-plus years, and around 150, 28 and 57 TCR-sequenced participants, respectively, were included in these subgroups. Results and caveats for the whole study, not just this receptor: Reportedly, almost half of the unique spike-specific TCRs recognized epitopes lying outside the regions that are mutated in the B.1.351 and B.1.1.7 variants. Only a handful of AZD1222 recipients were SARS-CoV-2 seropositive at baseline, limiting conclusions about previously exposed vaccinees. Participants were mostly white British, with more females than males. The authors suggested clonal diversity may have been underestimated. The vaccine-associated CD4 TCRs covered the entire spike protein, and the dominant responses fell in regions 160-218 and 743-854. Because no samples from the day 14 peak response were available, repertoires could be characterized only after the peak T cell response. In the small 56-69-year group, the increase in depth fell short of significance, most likely because of low power. A significant rise in spike-specific TCR breadth and depth was observed after two AZD1222 doses relative to day 0 and relative to MenACWY recipients.

The CDR3 regions of human TCRbeta chains were analyzed by immunosequencing. The authors' analysis ran thus. TCRs in the repertoires were compared against a reference library of SARS-CoV-2-specific TCRs that had been generated with the MIRA antigen-specificity platform. Breadth was defined as the fraction of unique TCRs that were SARS-CoV-2-associated, and depth was defined as the fraction of total T cells that were SARS-CoV-2-associated. Using the MIRA data, each spike-specific TCR was mapped to the spike region that the TCR reacts to and placed in a CD4 or CD8 class. Log10-transformed breadth and depth values were compared by one-way ANOVA with Sidak's multiple comparisons tests. TCRdb provides this immuneACCESS table in a form limited to in-frame rearrangements. Some clones are lacking; in checked studies, under half of them reflect an unresolved V gene, and why the rest are absent is not known. Clone size and V and J calls were adopted from that table, with D and trimming inferred from the DNA. This sample lists just over 65,000 clones; roughly 84% were detected once. In total, the top ten clones hold 15% to 20% of the sample.

Spanning cysteine to phenylalanine, the CDR3 consists of 13 amino acids. Left in the record is the CDR3 DNA by itself, 39 bases read in frame from the first base. The germline V gene supplies CDR1 SGHTA and CDR2 FQGTGA. V was cut back by 0 bases and J by 6 bases, leaving a gap of 7 bases between them. Interpreted using the paper, the time point label stands for: baseline before first vaccination. Samples from vaccinated people were obtained from the UK trials COV001 and COV002, which included a single-blind randomized controlled phase 2/3 trial of AZD1222 (ChAdOx1 nCoV-19) in healthy adults. For TCRbeta chain sequencing, PBMC samples from trial participants were taken at day 0 and at day 28 after the second dose. This clone came up a few times. Its antigen remains undetermined. Base qualities are missing; no much larger clone stands one base away.

The source was peripheral blood, collected on day 0 of AZD1222 vaccination. The clonotype originates from an adult in good health. Recombination connected TRBV7-3 to TRBJ2-3; the D segment cannot be called with confidence. The CDR3 reads as follows: CASSLTGPDTQYF. The DNA is as follows: TGTGCCAGCAGCTTAACCGGACCCGATACGCAGTATTTT.